Sequencing of this T cell receptor beta chain was carried out in a study of cytomegalovirus exposure and HLA in healthy donors. This PCR relied on a set of 60 Vbeta primers and 13 Jbeta primers. Measured with immunoSEQ multiplex PCR; TCRdb has only the in-frame clones, and not every one. The data show fewer than 45,000 clones, almost 70% seen once. Study conclusions and caveats: Of the V segments, some could not be distinguished, including TRBV6-2 and TRBV6-3, and were excluded. CMV antigen specificity was confirmed in vitro for a few CMV-associated chains.

As for this clone: Antigen specificity is unknown.

CDR3 size: 16 residues. Trimming pared 3 bases from V and 1 base from J, leaving 13 bases between. Germline CDR1 SQVTM, CDR2 ANQGSEA. J is TRBJ2-6 and V is TRBV29-1, with D maybe TRBD2 (5 bases). This TCR came from a man aged 35 to 55 in good health and CMV-seronegative. Sequenced material: PBMCs. CDR3 nucleotide sequence: TGCAGCGTTGATGAGGGTACCACTTCTGGGGCCAACGTCCTGACTTTC. The encoded protein is CSVDEGTTSGANVLTF.